This T cell receptor beta chain was profiled in a study of OX40 agonist ivuxolimab in advanced cancers. As for the study more broadly: Ivuxolimab was an agonistic, fully human IgG2 monoclonal antibody directed against OX40 (CD134), a costimulatory receptor. The paper describes the monotherapy dose-escalation part (N = 52 patients) of the phase I trial of ivuxolimab. Of the roughly 51 patients in dose escalation, 19 had hepatocellular carcinoma, roughly 15 had melanoma, 9 had renal cell carcinoma and 9 had head and neck cancer. Three dose-escalation patients achieved partial responses, one with hepatocellular carcinoma and two with cutaneous melanoma. In the dose-escalation cohort, roughly four fifths of patients were male, and the mean age was around 60 years, with a range of about 20 to 79. Peripheral TCRbeta sequencing aimed to test whether ivuxolimab altered TCR sequence diversity and caused clonal T-cell expansion. Intravenous ivuxolimab was administered to patients every 2 weeks at six dose levels: 0.01, 0.1, 0.3, 1.5, 3 and 10 mg/kg. Prior anti-PD-1, anti-PD-L1 or anti-CTLA-4 therapy was permitted, and checkpoint inhibitors had been received by roughly two fifths of dose-escalation patients. General conclusions and limits of the study: At doses of 0.1 to 3.0 mg/kg, clonal expansion of both CD4+ and CD8+ blood T cells was observed from baseline to week 6. Low levels of normalized T-cell clonal expansion were also seen in some patients who did not respond. In partial responders in the 0.1-3.0 mg/kg groups, normalized peripheral clonal expansion was found to be among the lowest, especially among CD8+ T cells. The antigen specificity of the peripheral T cells that underwent clonal expansion was not determined. After ivuxolimab, expanded clones were on average more numerous among CD8+ T cells than among CD4+ T cells.

With regard to this clone: Its antigen remains unidentified. No base qualities exist here, and no much larger clone lies one base off it.

The trial excluded patients who had a history of autoimmune disease or were on systemic immunosuppression. In every dose cohort, peripheral blood was drawn for TCR sequencing at baseline, cycle 4 day 1, and cycle 7 day 1. Samples were obtained from an open-label, multicenter, first-in-human phase I dose-escalation trial of ivuxolimab. Adults with locally advanced or metastatic head and neck squamous cell, hepatocellular, melanoma or renal cell carcinoma were enrolled in the trial. Before TCR sequencing, CD4+ and CD8+ T cells were separately sorted from peripheral blood. Genomic DNA was isolated from the sorted cells so that the TCRbeta CDR3 region could be sequenced. TCRbeta CDR3 regions were sequenced using the immunoSEQ Assay. TCRdb holds this immuneACCESS table with in-frame rearrangements only. Some clones are missing; in checked studies, unresolved V genes explain under half, and the rest has no known cause. The sample table records about 33,000 clones; over 60% of these occur just once. The ten largest clones represent roughly 23% of the sample.

V is reduced by 6 bases and J by 6 bases, leaving a spacing of 15 bases between them. The CDR3 spans 13 residues, from the cysteine through the phenylalanine. The DNA shown is the 39-base CDR3, in frame from base 1. The germline V gene (reference sequence) specifies LNHDA as CDR1 and SQIVND as CDR2. The starting material was CD4+ or CD8+ T cells sorted from blood, obtained in a trial of the OX40 agonist ivuxolimab. This TCR was sampled from an adult with an advanced solid tumor such as melanoma, head and neck, liver or kidney cancer. Recombination joined TRBV19 with TRBJ2-7; tentative D gene TRBD2, with 6 bases matching. The CDR3 region has the sequence CASRRGGTVEQYF. The nucleotides read TGTGCCAGTAGGCGCGGAGGGACGGTCGAGCAGTACTTC.